Below are 22 T cell receptor beta chains sequenced from a single sample in a study of patients and donors after allogeneic stem cell transplantation. From the RT-PCR reads, TCRdb called clonotypes with MiXCR, one entry per CDR3 protein. In the table there are some 880,000 distinct CDR3 sequences, 15% to 20% of which are singletons. Sequencing used blood, either unsorted or a sorted T cell fraction (not recorded which). The receptor source for this set is a human donor who was either an allogeneic HSCT recipient or a stem cell or donor lymphocyte infusion donor (not recorded which). It is not recorded whose cells these are; they may come from a transplant donor.

This clonotype has more than one count but fewer than ten. V and J are TRBV25-1 and TRBJ1-2; no definite D call. CDR3 size: 14 residues. The V gene's germline CDR1 is MGHDK and CDR2 SYGVNS. V was pared by 2 bases and J by 7 bases, with 14 bases between. The CDR3, as DNA: TGTGCCAGCAGTGAAACTGCCGGCCCCCTTGGCTACACCTTC. It translates to CASSETAGPLGYTF.

This clonotype occurred a few times. This chain links TRBV12-3 or TRBV12-4 with TRBJ1-2; D gene unclear. V gave up 3 bases and J gave up 2 bases, with 10 bases separating them. The CDR3 is made up of 14 amino acids. CDR3 region: CASSFSQSNYGYTF. As DNA, the CDR3 is TGTGCCAGCAGTTTCTCACAGTCGAACTATGGCTACACCTTC.

This sequence joins TRBV12-3 or TRBV12-4 and TRBJ1-5; no definite D call. V dropped 7 bases and J dropped 1 base, with 8 bases sitting between them. CDR3 length: 13 amino acids. CDR3 sequence: CASNVGSNQPQHF. The CDR3 DNA reads as TGTGCCAGCAATGTTGGGAGCAATCAGCCCCAGCATTTT.

This clonotype was seen ten or more times. V gene TRBV12-3 or TRBV12-4 combines with J gene TRBJ1-1; D may be TRBD1 (6 bases). There are 14 residues in the CDR3. The V and J ends lost 4 bases and 2 bases respectively, with 11 bases between them. The DNA of the CDR3 is TGTGCCAGCAGTTCCCGACAGGCAAACACTGAAGCTTTCTTT. This translates into CASSSRQANTEAFF.

The rearrangement uses TRBV5-1 and TRBJ2-5; 7 positions agree with TRBD1. Germline values: CDR1 SGHRS, CDR2 YFSETQ. V trimming: 0 bases; J trimming: 5 bases; junction bases outside the gene matches: 7. The CDR3 loop spans 15 amino acids. CDR3 amino acids: CASSLANDREETQYF. Here the CDR3 DNA reads TGCGCCAGCAGCTTGGCCAATGACAGGGAGGAGACCCAGTACTTC. Variable domain in full (rest from reference TRBV5-1 and TRBJ2-5): KAGVTQTPRYLIKTRGQQVTLSCSPISGHRSVSWYQQTPGQGLQFLFEYFSETQRNKGNFPGRFSGRQFSNSRSEMNVSTLELGDSALYLCASSLANDREETQYFGPGTRLLVL.

The chain couples TRBV7-2 to TRBJ2-5; D is tentatively TRBD1 or TRBD2 (5 bases each). This CDR3 is built from 13 residues. V was cut by 5 bases and J by 4 bases, with 11 bases left in between. The germline gives CDR1 SGHTA, CDR2 FQGNSA. The CDR3 loop is CASSPGPPETQYF. The CDR3 DNA reads as TGTGCCAGCAGCCCGGGACCCCCAGAGACCCAGTACTTC.

The V call is TRBV27, the J call TRBJ2-7, with D hard to call. CDR1 and CDR2 (germline): MNHEY, SMNVEV (reference sequence). Trimming shortened V by 6 bases and J by 0 bases, and 9 bases separated the two germline ends. The CDR3 sequence is 13 residues long. The CDR3 sequence is CASRGPPSYEQYF. DNA for the CDR3: TGTGCCAGCAGGGGCCCTCCCTCCTACGAGCAGTACTTC.

This clonotype was detected once. The chain has TRBV6-5 and TRBJ2-3; 7 nucleotides match TRBD2. CDR1 and CDR2 (germline): MNHEY, SVGAGI. The CDR3 has 17 residues. The ends lost 0 bases at V and 0 bases at J; junction bases unmatched: 6. This chain's CDR3 is CASSYSKSGISTDTQYF. CDR3 bases: TGTGCCAGCAGTTACTCGAAGAGCGGGATTAGCACAGATACGCAGTATTTT.

The rearrangement uses TRBV29-1 and TRBJ1-2, with D unresolved. CDR1 is SQVTM and CDR2 is ANQGSEA in the germline V gene. CDR3 length: 16 residues. The V gene lost 7 bases and the J gene lost 5 bases, with 26 bases spanning the gap. The CDR3 spells CSGVWSKRPPSYGYTF. The CDR3 DNA reads TGCAGCGGTGTCTGGTCGAAGCGGCCCCCATCATATGGCTACACCTTC. Variable domain in full (rest from reference TRBV29-1 and TRBJ1-2): SAVISQKPSRDICQRGTSLTIQCQVDSQVTMMFWYRQQPGQSLTLIATANQGSEATYESGFVIDKFPISRPNLTFSTLTVSNMSPEDSSIYLCSGVWSKRPPSYGYTFGSGTRLTVV.

The rearrangement links TRBV2 to TRBJ2-3; TRBD2 aligns across 10 bases. The trim removed 11 bases at V and 3 bases at J, leaving 11 bases unmatched. The CDR3 runs 15 residues. CDR1 is SNHLY, CDR2 FYNNEI, per germline. In DNA form, the CDR3 reads TGTGCCGCCGACTCTAGCGGGAGAAGGACAGATACGCAGTATTTT. Translation: CAADSSGRRTDTQYF.

This clonotype was seen at least ten times. The V gene is TRBV15, the J gene TRBJ1-2; the D gene is possibly TRBD1 (5 bases). This CDR3 has 15 residues. The germline V gene encodes CDR1 LNHNV and CDR2 YYDKDF (reference sequence). V lost 0 bases and J lost 6, with 14 bases in between. Written as DNA, the CDR3 is TGTGCCACCAGCAGAGATGGAGGGCAGGGAGATGGCTACACCTTC. It codes for CATSRDGGQGDGYTF.

The rearrangement uses TRBV14 and TRBJ2-1, with D perhaps matching TRBD1 (5 bases). Germline lookup yields CDR1 SGHDN and CDR2 FVKESK. This CDR3 contains 15 residues. V shed 1 base and J shed 0 bases, with 7 bases lying between them. The CDR3 DNA is TGTGCCAGCAGCCAAGGGACACTCTCCTACAATGAGCAGTTCTTC. It is translated as CASSQGTLSYNEQFF.

The chain combines TRBV7-9 with TRBJ2-1; 10 bases align to TRBD2. This CDR3 is built from 14 residues. V gave up 4 bases and J gave up 5 bases; unmatched junction bases: 2. From germline, CDR1 is SEHNR and CDR2 FQNEAQ (reference sequence). CDR3 coding DNA: TGTGCCAGCAGCTATAGCGGGGGGAACAATGAGCAGTTCTTC. This sequence encodes CASSYSGGNNEQFF.

This chain uses TRBV5-1 with TRBJ2-2, with D perhaps TRBD2 (5 bases). The CDR3 sequence is 16 residues long. The V and J ends lost 3 bases and 0 bases respectively, with 12 bases between them. The germline CDR1 and CDR2 sequences are SGHRS and YFSETQ. The CDR3 DNA is TGCGCCAGCAGCTGGGAGTGGGCGACGAACACCGGGGAGCTGTTTTTT. This gives the protein CASSWEWATNTGELFF. Filled out from reference TRBV5-1 and TRBJ2-2, the complete variable domain reads KAGVTQTPRYLIKTRGQQVTLSCSPISGHRSVSWYQQTPGQGLQFLFEYFSETQRNKGNFPGRFSGRQFSNSRSEMNVSTLELGDSALYLCASSWEWATNTGELFFGEGSRLTVL.

V gene TRBV5-6 combines with J gene TRBJ2-7; 8 bases agree with TRBD1. CDR1 SGHDT and CDR2 YYEEEE come from the germline V gene. Germline trimming cut 7 bases from V and 2 bases from J; bases unmatched to any gene: 11. CDR3 size: 15 residues. CDR3 coding DNA: TGTGCCAGCGGGAAGGGGGCAGGGGGCACCTACGAGCAGTACTTC. As protein: CASGKGAGGTYEQYF.

This clonotype was seen more than once but under ten times. The chain couples TRBV2 to TRBJ2-7; D unclear. V was cut by 5 bases and J by 4 bases, with 12 bases left in between. Germline V CDR1 and CDR2: SNHLY, FYNNEI. The CDR3 consists of 13 residues. The CDR3 DNA follows: TGTGCCAGCAGTCCGGATCTTTATTACGAGCAGTACTTC. Its protein is CASSPDLYYEQYF.

This clonotype was counted ten times or more. The chain joins TRBV9 to TRBJ1-1, with a tentative D call TRBD1 (6 bases). The germline V and J ends were trimmed by 2 bases and 2 bases, with 16 bases remaining between them. CDR1 and CDR2 from the germline V gene are SGDLS and YYNGEE. The CDR3 runs to 16 residues. The CDR3 region has the DNA TGTGCCAGCAGCGTGGGGATTACAGGGATTAACACTGAAGCTTTCTTT. Encoded protein: CASSVGITGINTEAFF. The full variable domain, its missing parts supplied by reference TRBV9 and TRBJ1-1, is DSGVTQTPKHLITATGQRVTLRCSPRSGDLSVYWYQQSLDQGLQFLIQYYNGEERAKGNILERFSAQQFPDLHSELNLSSLELGDSALYFCASSVGITGINTEAFFGQGTRLTVV.

This clonotype came up a few times. The CDR3 is CSASEDSNQPQHF. Here the CDR3 DNA reads TGCAGTGCGAGCGAGGATAGCAATCAGCCCCAGCATTTT. The rearrangement joins TRBV20-1 to TRBJ1-5; unclear D gene. The CDR3 consists of 13 residues. Germline lookup yields CDR1 DFQATT and CDR2 SNEGSKA (reference sequence). V was clipped by 6 bases and J by 0 bases, with 9 bases between them.

This clonotype turned up a few times. The chain employs TRBV7-9 and TRBJ1-1, with D unclear. CDR1 is SEHNR, CDR2 FQNEAQ, per germline (reference sequence). This CDR3 has 13 residues. Deletions cut 5 bases from V and 5 bases from J, with 12 bases between. CDR3 in DNA: TGTGCCAGCAGCCCCCACAGTCTTACTGAAGCTTTCTTT. Protein: CASSPHSLTEAFF.

The chain is built from TRBV5-4 and TRBJ1-3; D possibly corresponds to TRBD1 (5 bases). This CDR3 contains 17 residues. Trimming pared 4 bases from V and 0 bases from J, leaving 17 bases between. Looked up from germline, CDR1 is SGHNT and CDR2 is YYREEE (reference sequence). CDR3 coding DNA: TGTGCCAGCAGCCACCTGAGGGACGGAACCTCTGGAAACACCATATATTTT. This encodes CASSHLRDGTSGNTIYF.

This clonotype has more than one count but fewer than ten. The CDR3 DNA is TGCAGCGTTCCGACTAGCGGGAATCCAACCTACAATGAGCAGTTCTTC. As protein: CSVPTSGNPTYNEQFF. This chain links TRBV29-1 with TRBJ2-1; the match to TRBD2 covers 11 bases. The V and J ends lost 5 bases and 2 bases, in that order; junction bases with no gene match: 8. CDR3 length: 16 residues. CDR1 and CDR2 from the germline V gene are SQVTM and ANQGSEA.

At least ten counts were recorded for this clonotype. CDR3 in DNA: TGCAGTGCTAGATTGACAGAGAACTATGGCTACACCTTC. Protein: CSARLTENYGYTF. J is TRBJ1-2 and V is TRBV20-1; a weak D match, TRBD1 (5 bases). Germline values: CDR1 DFQATT, CDR2 SNEGSKA (reference sequence). V lost 2 bases to trimming and J lost 2 bases, with 9 bases between them. The CDR3 runs 13 residues.